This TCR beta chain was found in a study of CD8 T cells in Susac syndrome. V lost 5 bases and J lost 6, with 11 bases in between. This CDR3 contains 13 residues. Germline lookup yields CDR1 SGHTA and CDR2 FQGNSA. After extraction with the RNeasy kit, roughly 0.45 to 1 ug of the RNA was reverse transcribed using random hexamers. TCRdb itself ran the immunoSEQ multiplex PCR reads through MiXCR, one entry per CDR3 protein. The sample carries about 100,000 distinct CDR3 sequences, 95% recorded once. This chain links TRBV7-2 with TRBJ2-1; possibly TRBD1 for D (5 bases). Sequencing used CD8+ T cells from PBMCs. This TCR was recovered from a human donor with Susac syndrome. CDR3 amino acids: CASSAGHPNEQFF. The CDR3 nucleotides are TGTGCCAGCAGCGCCGGACATCCCAATGAGCAGTTCTTC.